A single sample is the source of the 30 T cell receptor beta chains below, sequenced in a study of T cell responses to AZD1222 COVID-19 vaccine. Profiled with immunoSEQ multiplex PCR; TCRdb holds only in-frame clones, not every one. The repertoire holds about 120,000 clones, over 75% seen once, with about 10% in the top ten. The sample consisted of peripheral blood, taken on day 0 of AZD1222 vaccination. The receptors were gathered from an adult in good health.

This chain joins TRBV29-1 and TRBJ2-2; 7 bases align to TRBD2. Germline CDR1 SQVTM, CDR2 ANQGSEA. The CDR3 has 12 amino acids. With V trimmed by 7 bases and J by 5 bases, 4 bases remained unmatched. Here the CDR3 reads CSARGETGELFF. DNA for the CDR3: TGCAGCGCCCGGGGGGAAACCGGGGAGCTGTTTTTT.

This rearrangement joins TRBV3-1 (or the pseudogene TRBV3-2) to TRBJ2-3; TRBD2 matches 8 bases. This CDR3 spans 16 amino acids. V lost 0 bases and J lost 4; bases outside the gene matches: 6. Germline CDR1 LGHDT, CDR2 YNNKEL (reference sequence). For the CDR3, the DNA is TGTGCCAGCAGCCAAGATGGCGGGGGGCAAGCAGATACGCAGTATTTT. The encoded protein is CASSQDGGGQADTQYF.

Written as DNA, the CDR3 is TGTGCCACCAGTGAAGTCGGGACAGCAGCGACAGATACGCAGTATTTT. Encoded protein: CATSEVGTAATDTQYF. The V call is TRBV24-1, the J call TRBJ2-3; 7 positions agree with TRBD1. Germline V gives CDR1 KGHDR, CDR2 SFDVKD. The CDR3 loop spans 16 amino acids. Trimming at V came to 4 bases and at J to 3 bases, leaving 9 bases not matched to a gene.

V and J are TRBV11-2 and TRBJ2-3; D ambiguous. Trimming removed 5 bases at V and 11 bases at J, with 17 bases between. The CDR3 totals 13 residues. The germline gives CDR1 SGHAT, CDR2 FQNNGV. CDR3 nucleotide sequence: TGTGCCAGCAGCCGATCCCTCCTCCCGGGGCAGTATTTT. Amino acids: CASSRSLLPGQYF.

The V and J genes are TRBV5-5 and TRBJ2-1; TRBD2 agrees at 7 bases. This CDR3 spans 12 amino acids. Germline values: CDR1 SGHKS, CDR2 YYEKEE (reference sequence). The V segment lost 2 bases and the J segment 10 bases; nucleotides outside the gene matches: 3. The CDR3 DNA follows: TGTGCCAGCAGCTTCGGGGGGTTCGAGCAGTTCTTC. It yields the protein CASSFGGFEQFF.

The CDR3 protein is CASSQPTGSYEQYF. CDR3 DNA: TGCGCCAGCAGCCAACCTACCGGTTCCTACGAGCAGTACTTC. This chain joins TRBV4-1 and TRBJ2-7; D remains ambiguous. V was pared by 2 bases and J by 1 base, with 9 bases between. The CDR3 has 14 residues. Per germline, CDR1 MGHRA and CDR2 YSYEKL.

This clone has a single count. CDR3 sequence: CASSLWDSYEQYF. The DNA of the CDR3 is TGTGCCAGCAGTTTGTGGGACAGCTACGAGCAGTACTTC. The chain carries TRBV28 and TRBJ2-7; 7 positions match TRBD1. CDR1 MDHEN and CDR2 SYDVKM come from the germline V gene. With 3 bases clipped from V and 3 bases from J, the junction kept 2 bases outside the gene matches. This CDR3 comprises 13 residues.

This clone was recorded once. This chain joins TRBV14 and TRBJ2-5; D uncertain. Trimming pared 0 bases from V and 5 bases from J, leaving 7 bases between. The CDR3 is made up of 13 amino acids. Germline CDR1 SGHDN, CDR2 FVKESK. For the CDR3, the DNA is TGTGCCAGCAGCCAAGAACCGGTTGAGACCCAGTACTTC. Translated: CASSQEPVETQYF.

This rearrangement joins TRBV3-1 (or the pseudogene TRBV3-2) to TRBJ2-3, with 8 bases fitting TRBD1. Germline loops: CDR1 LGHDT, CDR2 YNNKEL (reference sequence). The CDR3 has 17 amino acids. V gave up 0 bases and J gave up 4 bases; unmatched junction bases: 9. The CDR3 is CASSQEDRGVWADTQYF. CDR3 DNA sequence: TGTGCCAGCAGCCAAGAAGACAGGGGAGTTTGGGCAGATACGCAGTATTTT.

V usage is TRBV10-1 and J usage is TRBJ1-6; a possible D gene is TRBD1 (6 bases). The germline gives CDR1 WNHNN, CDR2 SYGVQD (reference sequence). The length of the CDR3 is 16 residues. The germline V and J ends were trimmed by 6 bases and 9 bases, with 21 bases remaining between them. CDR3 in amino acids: CASSRTLGTRGSPLHF. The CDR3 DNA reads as TGCGCCAGCAGCCGGACGTTAGGGACCAGGGGTTCACCCCTCCACTTT.

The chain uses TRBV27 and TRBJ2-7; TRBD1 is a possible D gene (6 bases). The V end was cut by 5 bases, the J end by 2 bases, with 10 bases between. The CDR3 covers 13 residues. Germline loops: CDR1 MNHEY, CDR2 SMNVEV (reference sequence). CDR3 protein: CASSIQGTYEQYF. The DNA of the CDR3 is TGTGCCAGCAGTATACAGGGCACCTACGAGCAGTACTTC.

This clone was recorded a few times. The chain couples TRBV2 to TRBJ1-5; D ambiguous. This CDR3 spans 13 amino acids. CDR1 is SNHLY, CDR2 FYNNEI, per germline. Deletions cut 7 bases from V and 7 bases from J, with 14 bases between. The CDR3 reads CASNGEGGQPQHF. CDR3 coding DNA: TGTGCCAGCAATGGGGAGGGCGGACAGCCCCAGCATTTT.

CDR3 sequence reads: CASSAYRGLNSPLHF. CDR3 in DNA: TGTGCCAGCAGCGCCTACAGGGGGCTTAATTCACCCCTCCACTTT. V gene TRBV7-9 combines with J gene TRBJ1-6; 9 bases are shared with TRBD1. The CDR3 is 15 residues long. The V gene end was trimmed by 5 bases and the J gene end by 6 bases; junction bases not matched to a gene: 5. CDR1 and CDR2 from the germline V gene are SEHNR and FQNEAQ (reference sequence).

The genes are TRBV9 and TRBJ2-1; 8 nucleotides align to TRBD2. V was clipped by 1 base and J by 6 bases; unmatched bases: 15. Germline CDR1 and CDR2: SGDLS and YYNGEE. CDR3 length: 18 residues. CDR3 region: CASSVYAGTRDLGNEQFF. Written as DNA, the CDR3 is TGTGCCAGCAGCGTATACGCAGGGACTAGAGATTTGGGCAATGAGCAGTTCTTC.

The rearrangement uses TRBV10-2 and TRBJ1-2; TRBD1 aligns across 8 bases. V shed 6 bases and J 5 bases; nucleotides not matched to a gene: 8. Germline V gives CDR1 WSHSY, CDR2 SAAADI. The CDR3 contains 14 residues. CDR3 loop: CASSADRAGYGYTF. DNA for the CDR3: TGCGCCAGCAGCGCGGACAGGGCAGGTTATGGCTACACCTTC.

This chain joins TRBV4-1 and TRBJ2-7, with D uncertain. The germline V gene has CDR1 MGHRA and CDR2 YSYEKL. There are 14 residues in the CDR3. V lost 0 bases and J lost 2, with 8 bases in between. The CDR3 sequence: CASSQDPGTYEQYF. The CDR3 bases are TGCGCCAGCAGCCAAGATCCAGGAACCTACGAGCAGTACTTC.

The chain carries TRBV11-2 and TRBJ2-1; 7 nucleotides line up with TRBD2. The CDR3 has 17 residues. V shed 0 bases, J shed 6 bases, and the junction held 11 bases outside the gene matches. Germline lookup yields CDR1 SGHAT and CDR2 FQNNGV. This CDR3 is CASSLDSFGGKGNEQFF. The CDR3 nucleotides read TGTGCCAGCAGCTTAGACTCTTTCGGGGGGAAAGGCAATGAGCAGTTCTTC.

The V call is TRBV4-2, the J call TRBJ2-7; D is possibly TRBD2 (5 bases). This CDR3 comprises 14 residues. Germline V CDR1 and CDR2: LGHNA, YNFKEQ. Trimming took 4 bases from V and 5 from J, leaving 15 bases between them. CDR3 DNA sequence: TGTGCCAGCAGCCCGCCTACTAGGTTTCACGAGCAGTACTTC. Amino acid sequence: CASSPPTRFHEQYF.

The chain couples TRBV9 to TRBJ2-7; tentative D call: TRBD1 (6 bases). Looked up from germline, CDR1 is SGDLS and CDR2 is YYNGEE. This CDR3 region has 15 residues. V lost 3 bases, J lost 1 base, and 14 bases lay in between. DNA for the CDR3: TGTGCCAGCAGCGAAGCGGAAACAGGGTCCTACGAGCAGTACTTC. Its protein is CASSEAETGSYEQYF.

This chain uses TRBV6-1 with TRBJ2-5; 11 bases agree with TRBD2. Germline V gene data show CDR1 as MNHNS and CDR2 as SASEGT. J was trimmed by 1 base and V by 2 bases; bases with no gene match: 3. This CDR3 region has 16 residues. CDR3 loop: CASSELAGGPQETQYF. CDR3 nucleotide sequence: TGTGCCAGCAGTGAATTAGCGGGGGGGCCCCAAGAGACCCAGTACTTC.

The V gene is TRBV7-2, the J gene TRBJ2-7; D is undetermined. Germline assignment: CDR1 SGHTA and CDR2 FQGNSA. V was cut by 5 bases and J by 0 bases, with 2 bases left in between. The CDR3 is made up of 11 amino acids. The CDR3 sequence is CASSASYEQYF. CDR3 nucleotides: TGTGCCAGCAGCGCCTCCTACGAGCAGTACTTC. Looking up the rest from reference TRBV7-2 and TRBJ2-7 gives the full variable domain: GAGVSQSPSNKVTEKGKDVELRCDPISGHTALYWYRQSLGQGLEFLIYFQGNSAPDKSGLPSDRFSAERTGGSVSTLTIQRTQQEDSAVYLCASSASYEQYFGPGTRLTVT.

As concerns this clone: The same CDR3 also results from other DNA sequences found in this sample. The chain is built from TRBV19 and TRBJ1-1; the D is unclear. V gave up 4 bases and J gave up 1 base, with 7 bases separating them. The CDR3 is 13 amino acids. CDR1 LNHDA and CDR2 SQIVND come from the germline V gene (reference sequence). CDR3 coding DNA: TGTGCCAGTAGTAGAACAGAGAACACTGAAGCTTTCTTT. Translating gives CASSRTENTEAFF.

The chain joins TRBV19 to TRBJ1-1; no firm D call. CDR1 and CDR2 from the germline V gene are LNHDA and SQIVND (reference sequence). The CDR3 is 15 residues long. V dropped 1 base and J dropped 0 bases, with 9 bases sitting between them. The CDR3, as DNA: TGTGCCAGTAGTATAGGACGGAAAATGAACACTGAAGCTTTCTTT. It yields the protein CASSIGRKMNTEAFF.

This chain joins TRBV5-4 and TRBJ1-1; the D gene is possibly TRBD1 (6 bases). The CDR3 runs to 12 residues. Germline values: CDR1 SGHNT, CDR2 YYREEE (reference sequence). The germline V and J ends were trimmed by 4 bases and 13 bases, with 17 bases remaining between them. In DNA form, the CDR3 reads TGTGCCAGCAGCGGACCGGGGGGGGCAGGTTTCTTT. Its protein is CASSGPGGAGFF.

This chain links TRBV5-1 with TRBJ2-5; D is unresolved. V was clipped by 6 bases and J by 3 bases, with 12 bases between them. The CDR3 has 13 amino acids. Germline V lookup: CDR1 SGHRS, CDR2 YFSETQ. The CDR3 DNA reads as TGCGCCAGCAAAATTGCGCCAGAAGAGACCCAGTACTTC. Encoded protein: CASKIAPEETQYF.

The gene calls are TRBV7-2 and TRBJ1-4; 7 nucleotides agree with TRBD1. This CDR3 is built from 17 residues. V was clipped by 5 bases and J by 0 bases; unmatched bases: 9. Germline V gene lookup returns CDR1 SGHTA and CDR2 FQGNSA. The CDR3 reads CASSPRQGRATNEKLFF. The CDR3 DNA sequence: TGTGCCAGCAGCCCAAGACAGGGCCGCGCAACTAATGAAAAACTGTTTTTT. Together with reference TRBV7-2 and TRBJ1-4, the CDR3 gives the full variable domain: GAGVSQSPSNKVTEKGKDVELRCDPISGHTALYWYRQSLGQGLEFLIYFQGNSAPDKSGLPSDRFSAERTGGSVSTLTIQRTQQEDSAVYLCASSPRQGRATNEKLFFGSGTQLSVL.

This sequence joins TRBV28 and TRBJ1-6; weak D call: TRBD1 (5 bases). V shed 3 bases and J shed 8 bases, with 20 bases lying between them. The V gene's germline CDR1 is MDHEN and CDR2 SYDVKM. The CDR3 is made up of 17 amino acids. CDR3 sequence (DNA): TGTGCCAGCAGTTTGCTCAGGGCGGTCGGGTTGGATTCACCCCTCCACTTT. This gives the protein CASSLLRAVGLDSPLHF.

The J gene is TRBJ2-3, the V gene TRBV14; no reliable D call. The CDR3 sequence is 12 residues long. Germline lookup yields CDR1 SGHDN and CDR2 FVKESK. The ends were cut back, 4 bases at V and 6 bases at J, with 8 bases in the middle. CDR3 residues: CASSLLGDTQYF. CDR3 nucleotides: TGTGCCAGCAGCCTTTTAGGGGATACGCAGTATTTT.

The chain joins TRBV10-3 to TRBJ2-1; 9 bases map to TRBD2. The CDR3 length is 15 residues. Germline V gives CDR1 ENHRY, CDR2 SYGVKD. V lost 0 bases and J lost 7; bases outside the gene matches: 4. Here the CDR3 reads CAISESGGRANEQFF. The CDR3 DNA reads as TGTGCCATCAGTGAGTCTGGCGGGAGGGCAAATGAGCAGTTCTTC.

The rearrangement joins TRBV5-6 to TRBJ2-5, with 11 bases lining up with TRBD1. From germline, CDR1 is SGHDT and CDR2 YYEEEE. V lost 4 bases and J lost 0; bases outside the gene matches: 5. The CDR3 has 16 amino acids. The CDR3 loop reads CASSGRDRGYQETQYF. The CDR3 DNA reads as TGTGCCAGCAGCGGCCGGGACAGGGGGTACCAAGAGACCCAGTACTTC.